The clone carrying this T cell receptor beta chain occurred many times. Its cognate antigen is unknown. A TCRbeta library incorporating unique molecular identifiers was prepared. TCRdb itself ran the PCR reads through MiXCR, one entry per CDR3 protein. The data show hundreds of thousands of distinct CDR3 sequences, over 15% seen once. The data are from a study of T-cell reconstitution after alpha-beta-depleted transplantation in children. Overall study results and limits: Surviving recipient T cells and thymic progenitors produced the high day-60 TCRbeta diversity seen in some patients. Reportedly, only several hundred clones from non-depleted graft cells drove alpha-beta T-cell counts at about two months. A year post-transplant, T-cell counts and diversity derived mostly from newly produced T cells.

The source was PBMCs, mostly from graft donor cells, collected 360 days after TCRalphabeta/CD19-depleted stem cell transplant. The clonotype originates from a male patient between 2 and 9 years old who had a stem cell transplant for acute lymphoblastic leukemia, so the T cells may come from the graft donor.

CDR3 residues: CASRGTGGYNEQFF. The CDR3 DNA reads TGTGCCAGCAGGGGGACAGGGGGTTACAATGAGCAGTTCTTC. The chain recombines TRBV2 with TRBJ2-1; 11 bases line up with TRBD1. The CDR3 is made up of 14 amino acids. Germline CDR1 is SNHLY and CDR2 is FYNNEI. The trim removed 6 bases at V and 4 bases at J, leaving 2 bases unmatched.